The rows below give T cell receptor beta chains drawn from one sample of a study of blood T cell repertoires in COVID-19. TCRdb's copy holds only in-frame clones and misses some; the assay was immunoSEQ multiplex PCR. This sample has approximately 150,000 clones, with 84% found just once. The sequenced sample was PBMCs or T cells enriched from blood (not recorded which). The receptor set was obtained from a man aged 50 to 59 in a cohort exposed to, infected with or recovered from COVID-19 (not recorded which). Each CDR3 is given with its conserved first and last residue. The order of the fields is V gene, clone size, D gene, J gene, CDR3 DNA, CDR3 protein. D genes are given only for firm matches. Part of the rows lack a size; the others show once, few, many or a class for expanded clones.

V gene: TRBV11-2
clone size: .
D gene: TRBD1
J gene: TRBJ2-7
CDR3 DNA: TGTGCCAGCAGCTTAGGGACAGGAGCCTACGAGCAGTACTTC
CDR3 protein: CASSLGTGAYEQYF

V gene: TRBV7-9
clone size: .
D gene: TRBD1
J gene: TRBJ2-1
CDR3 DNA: TGTGCCAGCAGCCTAGACCCTAAACAGGGGGACTTTTACAATGAGCAGTTCTTC
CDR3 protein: CASSLDPKQGDFYNEQFF

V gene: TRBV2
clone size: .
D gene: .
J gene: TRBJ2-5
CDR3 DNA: TGTGCCAGCAGTGAAAGTTGGTGGGGGGCCCAGTACTTC
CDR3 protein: CASSESWWGAQYF

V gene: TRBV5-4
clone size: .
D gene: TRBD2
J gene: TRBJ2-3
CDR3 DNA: TGTGCCAGCAGCTTAGCGGGGGGAGATACGCAGTATTTT
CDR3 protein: CASSLAGGDTQYF

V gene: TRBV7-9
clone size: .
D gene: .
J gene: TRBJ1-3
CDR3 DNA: TGTGCCAGCAGCTCTCCACCGAGCTCTGGAAACACCATATATTTT
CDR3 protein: CASSSPPSSGNTIYF

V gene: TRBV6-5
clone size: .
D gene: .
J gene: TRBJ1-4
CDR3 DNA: TGTGCCAGCAGTTCTCTTGGCGGGCAGTCCCTGTTTTTT
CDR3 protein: CASSSLGGQSLFF

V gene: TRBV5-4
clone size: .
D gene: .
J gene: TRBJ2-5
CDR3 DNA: TGTGCCAGCAGCTTACCAGGGGATGGGGTGGCCCAGTACTTC
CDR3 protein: CASSLPGDGVAQYF

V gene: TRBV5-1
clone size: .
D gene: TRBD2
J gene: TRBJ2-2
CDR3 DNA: TGCGCCAGCAGCTTCGCGGGGGTGGGCACCGGGGAGCTGTTTTTT
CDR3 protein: CASSFAGVGTGELFF

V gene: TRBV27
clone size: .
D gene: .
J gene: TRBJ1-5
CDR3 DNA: TGTGCCAGCAGTTTATGGGGCAGGGCGGATCAGCCCCAGCATTTT
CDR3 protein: CASSLWGRADQPQHF

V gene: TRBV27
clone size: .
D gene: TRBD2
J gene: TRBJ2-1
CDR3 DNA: TGTGCCAGCAGTTTGGGACTAGTGTGGAATGAGCAGTTCTTC
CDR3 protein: CASSLGLVWNEQFF

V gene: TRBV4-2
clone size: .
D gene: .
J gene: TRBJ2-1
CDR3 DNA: TGTGCCAGCAGCCAAGGGACATCCCCTGAGCAGTTCTTC
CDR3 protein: CASSQGTSPEQFF

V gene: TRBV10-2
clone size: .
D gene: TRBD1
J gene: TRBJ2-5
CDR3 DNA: TGCGCCAGCACCCCCGACAGGGGAAGAGAGACCCAGTACTTC
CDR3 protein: CASTPDRGRETQYF

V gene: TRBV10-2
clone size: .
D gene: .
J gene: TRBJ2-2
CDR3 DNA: TGCGCCACCTTGGGCCTCACCGGGGAGCTGTTTTTT
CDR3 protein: CATLGLTGELFF

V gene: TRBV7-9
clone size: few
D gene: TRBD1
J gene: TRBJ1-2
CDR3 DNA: TGTGCCAGCAGCGCCGGACAGGGGAACTATGGCTACACCTTC
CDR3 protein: CASSAGQGNYGYTF

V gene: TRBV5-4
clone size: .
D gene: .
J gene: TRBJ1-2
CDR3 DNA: TGTGCCAGCAGCTTGGGAGGTTCGGGCTATGGCTACACCTTC
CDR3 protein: CASSLGGSGYGYTF

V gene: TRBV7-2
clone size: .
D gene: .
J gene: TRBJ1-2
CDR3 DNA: TGTGCCAGCAGCTTAAGCCGGGACATCAGAGGAGGCTACACCTTC
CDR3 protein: CASSLSRDIRGGYTF

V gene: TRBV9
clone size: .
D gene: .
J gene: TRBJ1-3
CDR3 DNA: TGTGCCAGCAGCTACTCGAGCGTCCACTCTGGAAACACCATATATTTT
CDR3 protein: CASSYSSVHSGNTIYF